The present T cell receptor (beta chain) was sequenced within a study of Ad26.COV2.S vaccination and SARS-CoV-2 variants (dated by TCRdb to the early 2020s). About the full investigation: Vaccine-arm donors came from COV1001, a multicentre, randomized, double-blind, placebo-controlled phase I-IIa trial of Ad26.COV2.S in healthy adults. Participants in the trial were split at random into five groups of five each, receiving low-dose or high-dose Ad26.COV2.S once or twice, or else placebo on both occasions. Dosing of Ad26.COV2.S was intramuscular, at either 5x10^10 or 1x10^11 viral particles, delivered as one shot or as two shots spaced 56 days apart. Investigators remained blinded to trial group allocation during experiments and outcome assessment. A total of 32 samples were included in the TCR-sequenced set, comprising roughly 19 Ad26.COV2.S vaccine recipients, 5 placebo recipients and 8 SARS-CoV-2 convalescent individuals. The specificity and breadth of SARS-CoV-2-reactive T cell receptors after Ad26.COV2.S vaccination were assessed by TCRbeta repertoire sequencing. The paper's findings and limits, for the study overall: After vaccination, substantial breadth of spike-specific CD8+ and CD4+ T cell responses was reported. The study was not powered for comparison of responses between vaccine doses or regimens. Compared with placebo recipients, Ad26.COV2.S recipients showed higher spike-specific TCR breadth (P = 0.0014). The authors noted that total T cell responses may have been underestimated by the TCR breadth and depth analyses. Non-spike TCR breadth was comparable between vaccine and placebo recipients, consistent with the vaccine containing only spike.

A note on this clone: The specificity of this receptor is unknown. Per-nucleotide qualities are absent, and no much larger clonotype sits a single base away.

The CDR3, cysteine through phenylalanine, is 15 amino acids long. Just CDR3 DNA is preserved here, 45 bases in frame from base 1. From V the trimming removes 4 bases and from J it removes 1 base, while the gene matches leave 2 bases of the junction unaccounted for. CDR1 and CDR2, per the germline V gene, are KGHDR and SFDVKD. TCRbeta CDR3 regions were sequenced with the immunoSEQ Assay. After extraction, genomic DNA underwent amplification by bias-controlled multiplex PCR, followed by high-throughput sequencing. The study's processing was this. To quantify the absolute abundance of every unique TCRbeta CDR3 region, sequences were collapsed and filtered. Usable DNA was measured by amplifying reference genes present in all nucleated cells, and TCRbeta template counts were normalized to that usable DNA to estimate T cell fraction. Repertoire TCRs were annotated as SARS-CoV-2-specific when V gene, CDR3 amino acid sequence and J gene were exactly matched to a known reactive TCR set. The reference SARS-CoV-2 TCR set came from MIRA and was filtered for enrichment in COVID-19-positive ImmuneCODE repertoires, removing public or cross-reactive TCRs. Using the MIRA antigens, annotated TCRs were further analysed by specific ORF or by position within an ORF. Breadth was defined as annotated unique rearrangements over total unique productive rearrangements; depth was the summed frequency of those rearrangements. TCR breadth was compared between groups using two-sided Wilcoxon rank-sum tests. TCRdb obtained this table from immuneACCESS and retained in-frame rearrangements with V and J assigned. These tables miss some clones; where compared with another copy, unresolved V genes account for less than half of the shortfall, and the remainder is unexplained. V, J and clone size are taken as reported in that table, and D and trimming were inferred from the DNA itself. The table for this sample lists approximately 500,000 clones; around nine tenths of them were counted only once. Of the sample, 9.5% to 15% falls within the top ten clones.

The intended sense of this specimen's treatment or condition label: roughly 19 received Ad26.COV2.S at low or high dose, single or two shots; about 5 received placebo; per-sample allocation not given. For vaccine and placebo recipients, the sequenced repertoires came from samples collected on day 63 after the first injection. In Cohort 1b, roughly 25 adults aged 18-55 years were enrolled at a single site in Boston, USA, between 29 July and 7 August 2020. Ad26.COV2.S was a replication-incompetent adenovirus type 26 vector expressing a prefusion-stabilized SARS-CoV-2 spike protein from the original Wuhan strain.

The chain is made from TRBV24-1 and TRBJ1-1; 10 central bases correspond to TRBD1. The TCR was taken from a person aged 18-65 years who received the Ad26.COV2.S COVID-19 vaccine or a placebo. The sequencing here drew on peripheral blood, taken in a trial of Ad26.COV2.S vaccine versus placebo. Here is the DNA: TGTGCCACCAGTGAGGGACAGGGGCGGAACACTGAAGCTTTCTTT. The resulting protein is CATSEGQGRNTEAFF.